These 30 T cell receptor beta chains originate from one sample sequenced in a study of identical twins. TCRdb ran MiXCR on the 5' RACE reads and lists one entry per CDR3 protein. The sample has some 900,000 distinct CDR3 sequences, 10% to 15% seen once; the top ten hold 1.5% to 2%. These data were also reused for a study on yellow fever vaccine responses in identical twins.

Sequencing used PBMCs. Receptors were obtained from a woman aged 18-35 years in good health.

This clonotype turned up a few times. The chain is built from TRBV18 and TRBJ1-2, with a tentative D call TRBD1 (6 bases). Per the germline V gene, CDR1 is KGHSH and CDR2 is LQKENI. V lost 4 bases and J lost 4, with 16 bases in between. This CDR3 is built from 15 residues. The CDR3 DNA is TGTGCCAGCTCACTACAGGACAGCGCCTTCTATGGCTACACCTTC. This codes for CASSLQDSAFYGYTF.

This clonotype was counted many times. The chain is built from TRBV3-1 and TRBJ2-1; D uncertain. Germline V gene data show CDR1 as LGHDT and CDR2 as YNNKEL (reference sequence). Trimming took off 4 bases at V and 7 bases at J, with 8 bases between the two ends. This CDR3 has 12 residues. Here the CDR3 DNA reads TGTGCCAGCAGCCGCTGGGGTAATGAGCAGTTCTTC. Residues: CASSRWGNEQFF.

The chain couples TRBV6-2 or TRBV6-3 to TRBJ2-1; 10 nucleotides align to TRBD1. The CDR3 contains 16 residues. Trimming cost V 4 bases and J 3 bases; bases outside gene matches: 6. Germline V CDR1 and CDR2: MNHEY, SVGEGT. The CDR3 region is CASSSRDRGIYNEQFF. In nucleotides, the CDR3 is TGTGCCAGCAGTTCCCGGGACAGGGGTATCTACAATGAGCAGTTCTTC.

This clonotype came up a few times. CDR3 bases: TGTGCCAGCAGTCTAAACAGGGGCATGAACACTGAAGCTTTCTTT. Its protein product is CASSLNRGMNTEAFF. J is TRBJ1-1 and V is TRBV6-1, with 7 bases fitting TRBD1. J gave up 0 bases and V 5 bases, and 6 bases lay outside the gene matches. CDR3 size: 15 residues. CDR1 is MNHNS, CDR2 SASEGT, per germline.

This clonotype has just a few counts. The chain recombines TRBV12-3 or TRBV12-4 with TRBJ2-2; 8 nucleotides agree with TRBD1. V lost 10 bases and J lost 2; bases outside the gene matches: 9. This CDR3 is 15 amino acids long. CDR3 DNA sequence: TGTGCCACCTCGGAGGACAGGGCCAACACCGGGGAGCTGTTTTTT. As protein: CATSEDRANTGELFF.

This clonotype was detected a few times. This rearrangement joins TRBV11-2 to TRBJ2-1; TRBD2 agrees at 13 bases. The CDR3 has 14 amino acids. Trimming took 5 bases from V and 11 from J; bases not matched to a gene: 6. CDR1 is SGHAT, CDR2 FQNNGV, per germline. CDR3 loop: CASSPGLAGEKQFF. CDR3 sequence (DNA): TGTGCCAGCAGCCCAGGACTAGCGGGGGAGAAGCAGTTCTTC.

CDR3 sequence reads: CATTRDRVSYEQYV. The CDR3 DNA follows: TGTGCCACCACCCGGGACAGGGTCTCCTACGAGCAGTACGTC. This rearrangement joins TRBV2 to TRBJ2-7, with 9 bases fitting TRBD1. Germline CDR1 is SNHLY and CDR2 is FYNNEI. This CDR3 region has 14 residues. Losses at the gene ends were 10 bases for V and 0 bases for J; bases not matched to a gene: 7.

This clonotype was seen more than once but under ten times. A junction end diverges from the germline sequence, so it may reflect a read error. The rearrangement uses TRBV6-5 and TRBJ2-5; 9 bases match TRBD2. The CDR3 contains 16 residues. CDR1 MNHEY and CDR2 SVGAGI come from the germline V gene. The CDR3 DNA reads TGTGCCAGCCGTTACTGGGCGGGGGGGCCCCAAGAGACCCAGTACTTC. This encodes CASRYWAGGPQETQYF.

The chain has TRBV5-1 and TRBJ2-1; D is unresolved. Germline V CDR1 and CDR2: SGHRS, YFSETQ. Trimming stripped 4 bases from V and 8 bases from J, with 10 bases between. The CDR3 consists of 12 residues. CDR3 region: CASSRVFDEQFF. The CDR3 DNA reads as TGCGCCAGCAGCCGGGTTTTCGATGAGCAGTTCTTC.

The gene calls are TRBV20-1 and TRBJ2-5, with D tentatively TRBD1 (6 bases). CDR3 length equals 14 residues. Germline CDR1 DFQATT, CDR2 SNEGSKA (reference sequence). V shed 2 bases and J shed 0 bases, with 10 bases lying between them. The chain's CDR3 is CSARNRDNQETQYF. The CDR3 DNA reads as TGCAGTGCTAGAAACCGGGACAACCAAGAGACCCAGTACTTC.

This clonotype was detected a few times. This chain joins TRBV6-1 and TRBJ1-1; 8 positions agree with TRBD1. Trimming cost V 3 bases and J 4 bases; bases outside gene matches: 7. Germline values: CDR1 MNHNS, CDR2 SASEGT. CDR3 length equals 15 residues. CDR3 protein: CASSDRGLGRTEAFF. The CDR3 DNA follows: TGTGCCAGCAGTGACAGGGGGCTAGGGCGCACTGAAGCTTTCTTT.

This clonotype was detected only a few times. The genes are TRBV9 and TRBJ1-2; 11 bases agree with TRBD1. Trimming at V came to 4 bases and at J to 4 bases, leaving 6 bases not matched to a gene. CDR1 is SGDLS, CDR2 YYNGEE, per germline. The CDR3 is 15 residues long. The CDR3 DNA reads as TGTGCCAGCAGCCCCCGGACAGGGGGCTTCTATGGCTACACCTTC. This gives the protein CASSPRTGGFYGYTF. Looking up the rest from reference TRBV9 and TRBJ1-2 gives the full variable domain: DSGVTQTPKHLITATGQRVTLRCSPRSGDLSVYWYQQSLDQGLQFLIQYYNGEERAKGNILERFSAQQFPDLHSELNLSSLELGDSALYFCASSPRTGGFYGYTFGSGTRLTVV.

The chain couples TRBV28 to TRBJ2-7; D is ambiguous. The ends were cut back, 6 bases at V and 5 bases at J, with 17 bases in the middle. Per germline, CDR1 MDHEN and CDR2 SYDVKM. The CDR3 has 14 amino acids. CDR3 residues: CASSQFPYPDEQYF. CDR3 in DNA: TGTGCCAGCAGCCAATTTCCCTATCCGGACGAGCAGTACTTC.

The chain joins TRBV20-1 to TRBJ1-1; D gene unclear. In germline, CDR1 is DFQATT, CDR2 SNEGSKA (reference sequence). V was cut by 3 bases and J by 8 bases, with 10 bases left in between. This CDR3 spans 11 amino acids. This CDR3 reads CSAREQEEAFF. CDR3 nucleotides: TGCAGTGCTAGGGAGCAGGAGGAAGCTTTCTTT.

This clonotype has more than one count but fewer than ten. The CDR3 region has the DNA TGCGCCAGCAGCCAAGGGGCGCTAGCGGGGCTAGGGCAGTACTTC. It codes for CASSQGALAGLGQYF. The rearrangement joins TRBV4-1 to TRBJ2-7, with TRBD2 matching 9 bases. Germline V gene lookup returns CDR1 MGHRA and CDR2 YSYEKL. V trimming: 1 base; J trimming: 9 bases; junction bases outside the gene matches: 10. The CDR3 is 15 amino acids.

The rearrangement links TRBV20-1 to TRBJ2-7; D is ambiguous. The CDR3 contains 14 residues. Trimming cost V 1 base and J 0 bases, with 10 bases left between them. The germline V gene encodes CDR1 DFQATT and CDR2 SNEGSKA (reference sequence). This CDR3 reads CSARGVSHSYEQYF. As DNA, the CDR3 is TGCAGTGCTAGAGGGGTCTCCCACTCCTACGAGCAGTACTTC.

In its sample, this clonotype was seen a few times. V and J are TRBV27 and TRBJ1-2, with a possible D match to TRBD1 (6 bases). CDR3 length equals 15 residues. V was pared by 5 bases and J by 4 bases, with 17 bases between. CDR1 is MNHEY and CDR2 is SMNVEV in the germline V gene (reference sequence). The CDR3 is CASSPDRRLGYGYTF. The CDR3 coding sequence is TGTGCCAGCAGTCCCGACAGGCGACTGGGCTATGGCTACACCTTC.

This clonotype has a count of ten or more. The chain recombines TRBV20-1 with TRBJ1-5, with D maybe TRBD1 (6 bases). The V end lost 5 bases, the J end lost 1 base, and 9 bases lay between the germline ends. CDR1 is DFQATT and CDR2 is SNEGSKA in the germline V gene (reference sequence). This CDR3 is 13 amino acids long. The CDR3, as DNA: TGCAGTGCTGTCGACAGGAGCAATCAGCCCCAGCATTTT. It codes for CSAVDRSNQPQHF.

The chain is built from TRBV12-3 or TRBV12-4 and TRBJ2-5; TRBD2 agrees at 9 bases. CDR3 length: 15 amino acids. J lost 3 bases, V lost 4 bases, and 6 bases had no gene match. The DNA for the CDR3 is TGTGCCAGCAGTTACGGTGGCGGGGGGGAAGAGACCCAGTACTTC. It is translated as CASSYGGGGEETQYF.

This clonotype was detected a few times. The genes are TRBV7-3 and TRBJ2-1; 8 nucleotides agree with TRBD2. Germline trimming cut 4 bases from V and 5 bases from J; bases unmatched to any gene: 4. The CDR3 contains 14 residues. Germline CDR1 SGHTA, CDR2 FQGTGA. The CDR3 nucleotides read TGTGCCAGCAGCTCGTCGGGACTAGACAATGAGCAGTTCTTC. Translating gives CASSSSGLDNEQFF.

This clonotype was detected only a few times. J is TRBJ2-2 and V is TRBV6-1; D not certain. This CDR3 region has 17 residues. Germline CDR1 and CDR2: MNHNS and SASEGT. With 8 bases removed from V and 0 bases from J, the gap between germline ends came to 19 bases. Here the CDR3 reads CASSRAKGDTNTGELFF. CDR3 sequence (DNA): TGTGCCAGCTCCCGTGCGAAAGGAGACACGAACACCGGGGAGCTGTTTTTT.

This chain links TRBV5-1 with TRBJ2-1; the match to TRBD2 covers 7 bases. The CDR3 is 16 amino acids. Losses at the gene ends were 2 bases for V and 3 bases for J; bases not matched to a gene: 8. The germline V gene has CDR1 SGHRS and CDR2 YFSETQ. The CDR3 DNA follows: TGCGCCAGCAGCTTCTGGGGGGGGGGTGACTACAATGAGCAGTTCTTC. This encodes CASSFWGGGDYNEQFF. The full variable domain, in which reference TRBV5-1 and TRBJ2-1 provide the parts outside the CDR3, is KAGVTQTPRYLIKTRGQQVTLSCSPISGHRSVSWYQQTPGQGLQFLFEYFSETQRNKGNFPGRFSGRQFSNSRSEMNVSTLELGDSALYLCASSFWGGGDYNEQFFGPGTRLTVL.

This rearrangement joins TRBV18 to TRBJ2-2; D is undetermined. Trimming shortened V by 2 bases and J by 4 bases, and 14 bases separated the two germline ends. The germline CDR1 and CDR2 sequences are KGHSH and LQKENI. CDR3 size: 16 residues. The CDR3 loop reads CASSPRTKTFTGELFF. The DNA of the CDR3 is TGTGCCAGCTCACCAAGAACGAAGACCTTCACCGGGGAGCTGTTTTTT. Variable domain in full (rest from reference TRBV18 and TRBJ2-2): NAGVMQNPRHLVRRRGQEARLRCSPMKGHSHVYWYRQLPEEGLKFMVYLQKENIIDESGMPKERFSAEFPKEGPSILRIQQVVRGDSAAYFCASSPRTKTFTGELFFGEGSRLTVL.

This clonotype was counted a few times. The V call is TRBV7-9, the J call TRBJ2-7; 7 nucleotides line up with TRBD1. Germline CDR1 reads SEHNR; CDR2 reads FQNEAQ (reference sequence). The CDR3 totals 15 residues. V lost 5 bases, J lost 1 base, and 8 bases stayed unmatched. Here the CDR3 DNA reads TGTGCCAGCAGCCCATACGGGGACAGATCCTACGAGCAGTACTTC. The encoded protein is CASSPYGDRSYEQYF.

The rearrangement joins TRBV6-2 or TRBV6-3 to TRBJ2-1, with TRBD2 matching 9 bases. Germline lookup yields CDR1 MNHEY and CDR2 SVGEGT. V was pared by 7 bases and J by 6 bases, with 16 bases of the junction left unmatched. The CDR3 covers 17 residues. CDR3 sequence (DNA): TGTGCCAGCACCCCAGGGGGTGGACTAGCGAAACCCAATGAGCAGTTCTTC. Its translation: CASTPGGGLAKPNEQFF.

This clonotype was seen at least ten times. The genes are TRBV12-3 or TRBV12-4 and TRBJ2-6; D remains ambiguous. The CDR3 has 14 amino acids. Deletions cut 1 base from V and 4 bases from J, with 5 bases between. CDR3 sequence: CASSLVGGANVLTF. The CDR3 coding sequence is TGTGCCAGCAGTTTAGTGGGCGGGGCCAACGTCCTGACTTTC.

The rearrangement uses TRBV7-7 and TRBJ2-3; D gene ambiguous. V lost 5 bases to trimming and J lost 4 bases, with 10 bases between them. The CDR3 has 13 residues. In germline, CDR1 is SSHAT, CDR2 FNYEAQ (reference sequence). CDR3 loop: CASSARPPDTQYF. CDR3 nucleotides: TGTGCCAGCAGCGCCCGACCCCCAGATACGCAGTATTTT.

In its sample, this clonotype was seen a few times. The CDR3 region has the DNA TGTGCCAGCAGCCAAATGAGGGGGTACTGGCGGGAGGAGGTAGAGACCCAGTACTTC. This translates into CASSQMRGYWREEVETQYF. The chain couples TRBV3-1 to TRBJ2-5; 8 bases line up with TRBD2. Germline V gene sequence: CDR1 LGHDT, CDR2 YNNKEL (reference sequence). V was pared by 2 bases and J by 4 bases, with 18 bases of the junction left unmatched. This CDR3 contains 19 residues.

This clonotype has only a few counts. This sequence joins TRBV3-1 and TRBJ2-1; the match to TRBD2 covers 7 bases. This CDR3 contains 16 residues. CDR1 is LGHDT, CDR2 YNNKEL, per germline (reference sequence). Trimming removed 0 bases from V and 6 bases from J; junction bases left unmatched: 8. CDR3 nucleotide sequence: TGTGCCAGCAGCCAAGATCTTATAGCGGGCTCCAATGAGCAGTTCTTC. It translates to CASSQDLIAGSNEQFF.

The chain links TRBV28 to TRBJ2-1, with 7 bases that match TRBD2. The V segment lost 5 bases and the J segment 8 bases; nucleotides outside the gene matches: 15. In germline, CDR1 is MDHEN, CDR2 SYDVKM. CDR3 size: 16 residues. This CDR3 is CASSPRLLGGFDEQFF. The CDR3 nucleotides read TGTGCCAGCAGTCCCCGTCTATTGGGGGGGTTCGATGAGCAGTTCTTC.